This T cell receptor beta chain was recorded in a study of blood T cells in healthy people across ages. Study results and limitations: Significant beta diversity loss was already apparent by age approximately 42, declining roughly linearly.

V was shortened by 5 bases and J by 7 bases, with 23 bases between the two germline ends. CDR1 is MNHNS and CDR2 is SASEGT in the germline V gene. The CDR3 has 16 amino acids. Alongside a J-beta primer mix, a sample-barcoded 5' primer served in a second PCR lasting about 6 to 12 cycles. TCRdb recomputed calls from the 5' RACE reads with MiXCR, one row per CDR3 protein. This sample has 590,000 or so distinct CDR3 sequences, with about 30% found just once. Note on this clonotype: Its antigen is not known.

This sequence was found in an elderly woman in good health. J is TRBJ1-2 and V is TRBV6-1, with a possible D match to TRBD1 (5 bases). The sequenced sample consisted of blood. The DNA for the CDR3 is TGTGCCAGCAGTCCATTGGGTTTGGGGGGAGGTGGTGGCTACACCTTC. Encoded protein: CASSPLGLGGGGGYTF.